Described below is a single TCR beta chain sequence and its context. The antigen remains undetermined. The repertoire was sequenced with immunoSEQ multiplex PCR; TCRdb's copy has only in-frame clones and lacks some. The sample has approximately 47,000 clones; about 63% are singletons. This specimen comes from a study of radiotherapy plus CTLA-4 blockade in lung cancer. On the study more broadly: Of the patients, 15% to 20% showed objective responses and roughly 34% attained disease control. Study-wide findings and caveats: TCR clones from tumors expanded in blood after radiotherapy plus ipilimumab. How blood T cell clones changed early, along with interferon-beta, reportedly forecast response best.

Participants had chemo-refractory metastatic non-small-cell lung cancer and were treated with focal radiation plus ipilimumab CTLA-4 blockade. The sequence came from a human donor with non-small cell lung cancer who had a partial response to radiotherapy plus ipilimumab. This specimen was peripheral blood, taken from a patient treated with radiotherapy plus ipilimumab.

In DNA form, the CDR3 reads TGTGCCACCAGCCGGGGGGACAGGGAAGAGGCAGATACGCAGTATTTT. It codes for CATSRGDREEADTQYF. V usage is TRBV15 and J usage is TRBJ2-3; TRBD1 agrees at 9 bases. Looked up from germline, CDR1 is LNHNV and CDR2 is YYDKDF (reference sequence). The CDR3 extends over 16 amino acids. V gave up 5 bases and J gave up 4 bases; unmatched junction bases: 10.